This T cell receptor beta chain is drawn from a study of shared clonotypes between healthy human individuals. Each unsorted sample relied on about 90 million PBMCs as its source of genomic DNA. From germline, CDR1 is SGHNT and CDR2 YYREEE (reference sequence). Trimming removed 3 bases at V and 7 bases at J, with 26 bases between. The CDR3 loop spans 17 amino acids. Around 31,000 T cell genomes, or around 300 ng DNA, went into unsorted PBMC replicate PCRs. Some clones are missing from TCRdb's copy, which holds only in-frame ones; the method was immunoSEQ multiplex PCR. The sample includes hundreds of thousands of clones, around three quarters of them seen just once.

The TCR was taken from a middle-aged woman in good health. Some clones in this sample may be carry-over from other donors' samples. Specimen: PBMCs. V gene TRBV5-4 combines with J gene TRBJ2-7; a possible D gene is TRBD1 (6 bases). The CDR3 loop reads CASSSMSRGQRLWEQYF. The CDR3 coding sequence is TGTGCCAGCAGCTCCATGAGTAGGGGACAACGGCTCTGGGAGCAGTACTTC. The complete variable domain, with remaining parts taken from reference TRBV5-4 and TRBJ2-7, reads ETGVTQSPTHLIKTRGQQVTLRCSSQSGHNTVSWYQQALGQGPQFIFQYYREEENGRGNFPPRFSGLQFPNYSSELNVNALELDDSALYLCASSSMSRGQRLWEQYFGPGTRLTVT.